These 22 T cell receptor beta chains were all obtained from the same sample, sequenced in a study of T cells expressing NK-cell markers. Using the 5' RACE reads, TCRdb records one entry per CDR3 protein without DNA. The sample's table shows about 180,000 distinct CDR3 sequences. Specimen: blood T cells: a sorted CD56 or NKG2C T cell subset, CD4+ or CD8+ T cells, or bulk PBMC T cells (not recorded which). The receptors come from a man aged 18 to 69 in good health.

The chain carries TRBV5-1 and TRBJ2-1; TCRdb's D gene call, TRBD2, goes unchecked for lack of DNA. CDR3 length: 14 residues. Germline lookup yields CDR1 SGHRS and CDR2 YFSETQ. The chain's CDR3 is CASSAGGFYNEQFF. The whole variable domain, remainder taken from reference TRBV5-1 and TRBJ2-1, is KAGVTQTPRYLIKTRGQQVTLSCSPISGHRSVSWYQQTPGQGLQFLFEYFSETQRNKGNFPGRFSGRQFSNSRSEMNVSTLELGDSALYLCASSAGGFYNEQFFGPGTRLTVL.

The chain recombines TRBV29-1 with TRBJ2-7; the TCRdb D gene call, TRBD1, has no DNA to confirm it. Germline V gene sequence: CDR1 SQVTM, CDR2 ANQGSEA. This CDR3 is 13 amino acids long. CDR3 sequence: CSVEGQGFYEQYF.

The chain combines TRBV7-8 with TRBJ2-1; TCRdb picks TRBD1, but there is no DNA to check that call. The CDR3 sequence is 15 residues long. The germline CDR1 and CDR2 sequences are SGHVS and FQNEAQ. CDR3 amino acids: CASSTGTGDYNEQFF.

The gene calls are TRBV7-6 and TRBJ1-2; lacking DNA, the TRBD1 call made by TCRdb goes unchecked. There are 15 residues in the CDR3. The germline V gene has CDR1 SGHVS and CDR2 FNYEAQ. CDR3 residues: CASSPYRDTSNGYTF. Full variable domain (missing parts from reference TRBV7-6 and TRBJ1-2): GAGVSQSPRYKVTKRGQDVALRCDPISGHVSLYWYRQALGQGPEFLTYFNYEAQQDKSGLPNDRFSAERPEGSISTLTIQRTEQRDSAMYRCASSPYRDTSNGYTFGSGTRLTVV.

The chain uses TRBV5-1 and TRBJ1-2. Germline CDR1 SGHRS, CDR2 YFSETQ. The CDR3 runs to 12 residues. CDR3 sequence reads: CASSLGPKGYTF.

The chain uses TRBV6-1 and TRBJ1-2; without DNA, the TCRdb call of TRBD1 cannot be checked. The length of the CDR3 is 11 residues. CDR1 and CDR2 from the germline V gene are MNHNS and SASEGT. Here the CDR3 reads CASKDIPGYTF.

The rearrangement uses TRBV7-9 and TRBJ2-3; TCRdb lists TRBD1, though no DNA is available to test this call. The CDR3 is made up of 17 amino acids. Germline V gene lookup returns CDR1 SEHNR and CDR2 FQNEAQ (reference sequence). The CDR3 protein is CASSDWGQGASGDTQYF.

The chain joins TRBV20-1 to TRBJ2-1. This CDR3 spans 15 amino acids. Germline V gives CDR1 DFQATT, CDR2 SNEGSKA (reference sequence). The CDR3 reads CSARERKDSSYEQFF.

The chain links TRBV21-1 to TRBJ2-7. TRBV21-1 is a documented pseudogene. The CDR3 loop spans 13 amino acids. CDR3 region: CASSKRQDLGQYF.

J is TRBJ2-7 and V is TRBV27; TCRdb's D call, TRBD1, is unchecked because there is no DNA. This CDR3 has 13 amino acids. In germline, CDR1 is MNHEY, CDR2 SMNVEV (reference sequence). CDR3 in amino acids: CASSPIGGDEQYF.

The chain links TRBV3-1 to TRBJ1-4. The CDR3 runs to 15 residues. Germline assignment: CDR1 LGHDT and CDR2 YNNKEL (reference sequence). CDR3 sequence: CASSPSWAGDEKLFF.

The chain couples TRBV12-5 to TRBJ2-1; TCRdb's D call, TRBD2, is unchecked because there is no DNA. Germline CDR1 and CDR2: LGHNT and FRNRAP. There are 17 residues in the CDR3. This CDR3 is CASGSNLAASSYNEQFF.

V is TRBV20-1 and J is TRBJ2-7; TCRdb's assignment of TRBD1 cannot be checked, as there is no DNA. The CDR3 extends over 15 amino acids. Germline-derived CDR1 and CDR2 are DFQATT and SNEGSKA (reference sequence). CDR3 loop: CSARPRGVELDEQYF.

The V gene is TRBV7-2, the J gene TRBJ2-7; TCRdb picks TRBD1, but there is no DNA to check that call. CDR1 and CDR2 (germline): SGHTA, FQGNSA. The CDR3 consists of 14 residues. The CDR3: CASSLTSLGDEQYF.

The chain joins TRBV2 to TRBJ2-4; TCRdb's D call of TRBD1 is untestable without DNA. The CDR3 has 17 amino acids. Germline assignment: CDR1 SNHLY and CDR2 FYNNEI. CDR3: CASMHRDRVEPKNIQYF.

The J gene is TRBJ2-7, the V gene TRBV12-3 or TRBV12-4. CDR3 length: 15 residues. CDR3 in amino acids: CASSFVDGYSYEQYF.

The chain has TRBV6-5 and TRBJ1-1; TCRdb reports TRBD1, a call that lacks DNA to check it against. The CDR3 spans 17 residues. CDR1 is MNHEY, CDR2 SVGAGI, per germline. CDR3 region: CASSYRQTGEGNTEAFF.

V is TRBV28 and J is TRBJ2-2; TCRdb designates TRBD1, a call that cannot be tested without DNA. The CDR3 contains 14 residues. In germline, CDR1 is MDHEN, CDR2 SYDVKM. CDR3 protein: CASKGGGFTGELFF.

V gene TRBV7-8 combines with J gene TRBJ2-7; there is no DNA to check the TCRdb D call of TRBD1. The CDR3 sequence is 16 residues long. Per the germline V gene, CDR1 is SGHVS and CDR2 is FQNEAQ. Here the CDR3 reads CASSFGAGASSYEQYF. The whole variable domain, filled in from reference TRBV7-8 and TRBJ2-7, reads GAGVSQSPRYKVAKRGQDVALRCDPISGHVSLFWYQQALGQGPEFLTYFQNEAQLDKSGLPSDRFFAERPEGSVSTLKIQRTQQEDSAVYLCASSFGAGASSYEQYFGPGTRLTVT.

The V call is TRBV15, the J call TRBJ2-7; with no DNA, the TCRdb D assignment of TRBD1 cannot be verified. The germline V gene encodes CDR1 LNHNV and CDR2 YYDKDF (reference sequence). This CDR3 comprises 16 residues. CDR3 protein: CATSRDRRGSSYEQYF.

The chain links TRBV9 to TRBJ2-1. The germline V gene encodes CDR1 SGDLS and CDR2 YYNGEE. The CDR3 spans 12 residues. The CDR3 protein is CASSVTPNEQFF. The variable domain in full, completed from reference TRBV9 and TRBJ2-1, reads DSGVTQTPKHLITATGQRVTLRCSPRSGDLSVYWYQQSLDQGLQFLIQYYNGEERAKGNILERFSAQQFPDLHSELNLSSLELGDSALYFCASSVTPNEQFFGPGTRLTVL.

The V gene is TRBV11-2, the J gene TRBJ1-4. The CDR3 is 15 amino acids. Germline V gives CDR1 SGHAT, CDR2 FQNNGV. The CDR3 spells CASSLGRVTNEKLFF.